This T cell receptor beta chain appears in the sequencing data of a study of blood T cell repertoires in COVID-19. Overall study: Samples of COVID-19 (acute and convalescent) were obtained from the United States, Italy and Spain. The analysed material was cDNA or gDNA that came from T cells, B-cell-depleted T cells, or PBMCs.

Original data processing: It was from reference gene primer amplification that nucleated cell counts were estimated. Assay: immunoSEQ multiplex PCR; the TCRdb copy retains only in-frame clones and omits some. Clone size and the V and J calls come from that table; the DNA yielded D and trimming. This table holds over 150,000 clones, around nine tenths found once. The CDR3 consists of 16 residues. J was trimmed by 3 bases and V by 1 base; bases with no gene match: 4. The germline gives CDR1 SGHAT, CDR2 FQNNGV. The sequenced sample consisted of peripheral blood. The receptor was isolated from a man aged 45-60 years with acute or convalescent COVID-19. The rearrangement links TRBV11-2 to TRBJ2-2; TRBD1 agrees at 8 bases. The CDR3 reads CASSLAGQGYTGELFF. Written as DNA, the CDR3 is TGTGCCAGCAGCTTAGCTGGACAGGGTTACACCGGGGAGCTGTTTTTT.